This T cell receptor beta chain was profiled in a study of blood T cell repertoires in COVID-19 (dated by TCRdb to about 2020). At the level of the whole study: Samples covering the acute and convalescent phases of COVID-19 were provided by collaborators in the United States, Italy and Spain. The material from the prospective study consisted of cDNA or gDNA derived from T cells, B-cell-depleted T cells, or PBMCs. Subjects who had been exposed to COVID-19, were actively infected with it, or had recovered from it provided the deeply sampled blood TCRbeta repertoires that made up the dataset. The repertoires were made available in a free public database intended to serve as a resource for research on the immune response to SARS-CoV-2. The samples were drawn from the first 160 participants of the ongoing ImmuneRACE study and from some 1,300 subjects provided by 6 global collaborators. The sample metadata nearly always contained a de-identified subject ID, COVID-19 status, age in years and sex. Where available, HLA class I and class II types were obtained from metadata supplied by the sample provider rather than from assay-based typing.

The count of this clone is one. Which antigen it targets is not known. No much larger clonotype is one base removed from it; base qualities were not supplied. TCRbeta CDR3 regions were amplified from genomic DNA using the immunoSEQ Assay, a bias-controlled multiplex PCR. The source study handled its data this way. Nucleated cell counts per sample were estimated from amplification of reference gene primers within the assay. Sequence reads were collapsed and filtered to measure the absolute abundance of every unique TCRbeta CDR3 rearrangement. For each sample, productive Simpson clonality was calculated by taking the square root of Simpson's diversity index across productive rearrangements. TCRdb obtained this table from immuneACCESS and retained in-frame rearrangements with V and J assigned. These tables miss some clones; where compared with another copy, unresolved V genes account for less than half of the shortfall, and the remainder is unexplained. The D gene and trimming were derived from the DNA, and the V and J assignments and clone size from that table. Here the sample has roughly 55,000 clones; about nine tenths occur a single time. The ten largest clonotypes hold 6% to 7% of the sample.

The collaborating institutions used their own protocols to collect whole blood in K2EDTA tubes. For TCRbeta analysis, collaborators shipped samples in one of three forms: frozen whole blood, isolated PBMCs, or DNA extracted from either of those sample types. According to the germline V gene, CDR1 reads KGHSH and CDR2 reads LQKENI. Reading from cysteine to phenylalanine, the CDR3 counts 15 amino acids. CDR3 DNA only is kept here, 45 bases in frame from base 1. Cut back by 8 bases and 3 bases, the V and J ends lie 19 bases apart. The research as a whole found: Clinical and demographic metadata were provided uncurated, with the amount varying by source and participant.

The sequence derives from a man in his fifties or sixties with active COVID-19. The source material was peripheral blood. The rearrangement combines TRBV18 with TRBJ1-2; the D gene is perhaps TRBD1, on 6 matching bases. The DNA is as follows: TGTGCCAGCACTACTCAGGGGCCTGGTGACTATGGCTACACCTTC. This encodes CASTTQGPGDYGYTF.